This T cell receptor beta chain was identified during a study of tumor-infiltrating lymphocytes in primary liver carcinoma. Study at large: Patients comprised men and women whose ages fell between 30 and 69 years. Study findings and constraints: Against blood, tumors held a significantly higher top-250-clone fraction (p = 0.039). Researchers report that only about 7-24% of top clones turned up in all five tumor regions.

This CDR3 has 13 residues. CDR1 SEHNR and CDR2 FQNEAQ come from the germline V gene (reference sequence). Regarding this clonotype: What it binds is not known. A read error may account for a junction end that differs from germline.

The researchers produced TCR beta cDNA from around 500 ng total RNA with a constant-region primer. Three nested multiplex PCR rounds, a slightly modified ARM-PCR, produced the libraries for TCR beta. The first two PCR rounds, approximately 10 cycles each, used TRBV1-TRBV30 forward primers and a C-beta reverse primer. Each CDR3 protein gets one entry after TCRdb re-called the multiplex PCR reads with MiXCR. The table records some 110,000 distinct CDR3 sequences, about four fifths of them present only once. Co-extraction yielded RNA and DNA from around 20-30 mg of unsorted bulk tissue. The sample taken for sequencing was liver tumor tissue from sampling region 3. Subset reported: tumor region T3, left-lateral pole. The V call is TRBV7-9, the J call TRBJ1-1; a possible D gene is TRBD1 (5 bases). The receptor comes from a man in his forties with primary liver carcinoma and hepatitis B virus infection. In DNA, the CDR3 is TGTGCCAGCGGCTTACAGGAGGGGATTGAAGCTTTCTTT. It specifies CASGLQEGIEAFF. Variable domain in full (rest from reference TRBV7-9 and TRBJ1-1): DTGVSQNPRHKITKRGQNVTFRCDPISEHNRLYWYRQTLGQGPEFLTYFQNEAQLEKSRLLSDRFSAERPKGSFSTLEIQRTEQGDSAMYLCASGLQEGIEAFFGQGTRLTVV.